By frequency in the sample, the clone carrying this T cell receptor beta chain is medium-sized (0.01 to 0.1%). Antigen specificity is unknown. This entry comes from a study of vaccination and CD4 T cells after COVID-19. Study context: In culture, cells were exposed to overlapping spike peptides from SARS-CoV-2, HCoV-NL63, HCoV-OC43 and HCoV-229E. General study results and limits: Convalescent patients displayed spike mono-reactivity in 304 of 307 vaccine-specific clones.

Treatment described: approximately nine-day PBMC culture with coronavirus spike peptide pools or control peptides (ViraFEST assay). Antigen-specific T cell expansion with peptide pools preceded TCR sequencing in the ViraFEST approach. The Oncomine TCR Beta short-read assay sequenced DNA from cultured CD4+ T cells. TCRdb passed the PCR reads through MiXCR, listing each CDR3 protein once. Among fewer than 9,000 distinct CDR3 sequences, about 47% were seen once, and the ten largest hold less than 50%. Germline V gene lookup returns CDR1 LNHDA and CDR2 SQIVND (reference sequence). The CDR3 sequence is 15 residues long. V shed 4 bases and J shed 4 bases, with 15 bases lying between them.

This receptor was obtained from a human donor who had recovered from COVID-19. The chain recombines TRBV19 with TRBJ2-3; D is possibly TRBD2 (5 bases). The sample taken for sequencing was CD4+ T cells from blood, cultured in vitro. The CDR3 DNA reads TGTGCCAGTAGTACCACTAGTAGTAATGCAGATACGCAGTATTTT. Amino acids: CASSTTSSNADTQYF.